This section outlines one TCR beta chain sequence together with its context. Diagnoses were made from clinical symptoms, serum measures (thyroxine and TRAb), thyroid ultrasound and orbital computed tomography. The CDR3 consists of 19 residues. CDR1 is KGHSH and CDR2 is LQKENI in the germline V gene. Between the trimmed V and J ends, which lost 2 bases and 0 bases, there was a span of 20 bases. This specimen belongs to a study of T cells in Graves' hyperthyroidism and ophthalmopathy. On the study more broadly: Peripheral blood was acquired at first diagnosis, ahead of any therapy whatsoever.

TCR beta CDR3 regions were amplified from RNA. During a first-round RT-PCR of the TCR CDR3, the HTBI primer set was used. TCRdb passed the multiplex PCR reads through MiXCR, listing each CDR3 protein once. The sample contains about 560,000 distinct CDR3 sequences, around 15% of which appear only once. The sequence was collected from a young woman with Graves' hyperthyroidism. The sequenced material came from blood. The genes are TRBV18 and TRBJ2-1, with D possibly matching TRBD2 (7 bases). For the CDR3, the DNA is TGTGCCAGCTCACCAGGGATAGGGGGGGCCAAGAGCTCCTACAATGAGCAGTTCTTC. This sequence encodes CASSPGIGGAKSSYNEQFF.